The 8 T cell receptor beta chains below all came from one sample that was sequenced in a study of a mutant IDH1 vaccine in newly diagnosed glioma. Their antigens are not known. Regarding time point: week 47, end of study. In the vaccine, a single dose held 300 ug of the mutant IDH1 20-mer peptide, along with topical imiquimod. Libraries were prepared by immunoSEQ multiplex PCR; TCRdb keeps only in-frame clonotypes and omits some of them. The table records about 56,000 clones, about four fifths of them present only once. The source was PBMCs, collected from a glioma patient whose treatment included an IDH1 peptide vaccine. The receptors stem from a woman aged 45-65 years with glioma.

The rearrangement uses TRBV5-1 and TRBJ2-2; possible D gene TRBD1, 6 bases. Trimming cost V 5 bases and J 4 bases, with 15 bases left between them. The germline gives CDR1 SGHRS, CDR2 YFSETQ. The CDR3 runs to 15 residues. CDR3 amino acids: CASRTPGTSTGELFF. In DNA form, the CDR3 reads TGCGCCAGCAGAACTCCGGGGACATCCACCGGGGAGCTGTTTTTT.

This clone was seen once. This rearrangement joins TRBV2 to TRBJ2-2, with 8 bases identical to TRBD1. The germline CDR1 and CDR2 sequences are SNHLY and FYNNEI. The CDR3 contains 15 residues. The V and J ends lost 5 bases and 1 base, in that order; junction bases with no gene match: 3. The CDR3 DNA reads TGTGCCAGCAGTCGGGACAGGCTGAACACCGGGGAGCTGTTTTTT. The encoded protein is CASSRDRLNTGELFF.

The chain is built from TRBV5-1 and TRBJ2-1; 7 positions match TRBD1. CDR3 size: 12 residues. The junction had 2 bases not matched to a gene; V was cut back by 3 bases and J by 8 bases. Per germline, CDR1 SGHRS and CDR2 YFSETQ. CDR3 protein: CASSYRGDEQFF. In DNA, the CDR3 is TGCGCCAGCAGCTACAGGGGCGATGAGCAGTTCTTC.

V is TRBV5-8 and J is TRBJ2-7; TRBD1 agrees at 9 bases. The CDR3 is made up of 15 amino acids. Germline CDR1 reads SGHTS; CDR2 reads YDEGEE. The J segment lost 5 bases and the V segment lost 0 bases, leaving 6 bases of the junction unmatched. The CDR3 protein is CASSLEGTGFDEQYF. Here the CDR3 DNA reads TGTGCCAGCAGCTTGGAGGGGACAGGGTTCGACGAGCAGTACTTC.

This chain connects TRBV19 to TRBJ1-1; D might be TRBD1 (6 bases). The CDR3 consists of 14 residues. Trimming pared 4 bases from V and 4 bases from J, leaving 13 bases between. Per the germline V gene, CDR1 is LNHDA and CDR2 is SQIVND (reference sequence). The CDR3 reads CASSNPGVSTEAFF. The CDR3 region has the DNA TGTGCCAGTAGTAATCCAGGGGTGAGCACTGAAGCTTTCTTT.

V usage is TRBV11-3 and J usage is TRBJ1-1; possibly TRBD1 for D (6 bases). The germline V gene has CDR1 SGHNT and CDR2 YENEEA. Deletions cut 5 bases from V and 0 bases from J, with 10 bases between. The CDR3 contains 14 residues. The CDR3 sequence is CASSTTGLNTEAFF. CDR3 nucleotide sequence: TGTGCCAGCAGCACGACAGGTTTGAACACTGAAGCTTTCTTT.

The genes are TRBV19 and TRBJ1-6; possible D gene TRBD1, 6 bases. Germline assignment: CDR1 LNHDA and CDR2 SQIVND (reference sequence). There are 14 residues in the CDR3. V was shortened by 3 bases and J by 8 bases, with 11 bases between the two germline ends. In DNA, the CDR3 is TGTGCCAGTAGTATTCTGACAGGATATTCACCCCTCCACTTT. It is translated as CASSILTGYSPLHF.

This clone was seen only once. The chain employs TRBV9 and TRBJ1-6, with a tentative D call TRBD1 (5 bases). Trimming took off 7 bases at V and 13 bases at J, with 18 bases between the two ends. This CDR3 has 13 residues. Germline V gene lookup returns CDR1 SGDLS and CDR2 YYNGEE. The CDR3 sequence: CASSPGDHTPLHF. For the CDR3, the DNA is TGTGCCAGCTCCCCGGGGGATCATACCCCCCTCCACTTT. Complete variable domain (other parts from reference TRBV9 and TRBJ1-6): DSGVTQTPKHLITATGQRVTLRCSPRSGDLSVYWYQQSLDQGLQFLIQYYNGEERAKGNILERFSAQQFPDLHSELNLSSLELGDSALYFCASSPGDHTPLHFGNGTRLTVT.